This T cell receptor (beta chain) is drawn from a study of blood T cells in healthy people across ages. Points from the study as a whole: Researchers deemed the diversity estimates from one million T cells underestimates. Using unsorted PBMCs precluded a conclusive naive versus antigen-experienced comparison.

The CDR3 sequence is 15 residues long. Germline-derived CDR1 and CDR2 are MGHRA and YSYEKL. The V end lost 4 bases, the J end lost 7 bases, and 19 bases lay between the germline ends. Through a sample-barcoded 5' primer and a J-beta primer mix, a second PCR was run for about 6 to 11 cycles. TCRdb reprocessed the 5' RACE reads with MiXCR, giving one entry per CDR3 protein. The top ten hold over 9% of the sample, which has some 1.6 million distinct CDR3 sequences, almost 35% seen once. Donors ranged from 6 to 90 years old and were healthy Caucasians in Russia. Each sample yielded at least 5.5 micrograms of PBMC total RNA. This clonotype was seen a handful of times. What it binds is unknown.

This sequence joins TRBV4-1 and TRBJ1-2, with a possible D match to TRBD1 (5 bases). The specimen sequenced was blood. The source is a woman in her twenties or thirties in good health. DNA for the CDR3: TGCGCCAGCAGCCGAGGGACCTCTCAACCTCTTGGCTACACCTTC. As protein: CASSRGTSQPLGYTF.